Following are 29 T cell receptor beta chains from one sample sequenced in a study of blood T cell repertoires in COVID-19. Profiled with immunoSEQ multiplex PCR; TCRdb holds only in-frame clones, not every one. The sample carries some 400,000 clones, 70% to 90% recorded once. The specimen sequenced was peripheral blood. The receptors come from a woman between 25 and 40 years old with COVID-19, enrolled during active disease.

V is TRBV5-1 and J is TRBJ2-5, with TRBD1 identical over 10 bases. Germline assignment: CDR1 SGHRS and CDR2 YFSETQ. The CDR3 extends over 15 amino acids. Trimming took 6 bases from V and 5 from J; bases not matched to a gene: 10. CDR3 sequence reads: CASTGQGVSSETQYF. Here the CDR3 DNA reads TGCGCCAGCACTGGACAGGGGGTCTCCAGTGAGACCCAGTACTTC.

V is TRBV11-2 and J is TRBJ2-7; D uncertain. The CDR3 runs 16 residues. Trimming left V 1 base short and J 0 bases short, with 13 bases between. Looked up from germline, CDR1 is SGHAT and CDR2 is FQNNGV. The CDR3: CASSLVVRGNSYEQYF. CDR3 DNA sequence: TGTGCCAGCAGCTTAGTCGTGCGCGGTAACTCCTACGAGCAGTACTTC.

This rearrangement joins TRBV5-1 to TRBJ2-7; 8 nucleotides agree with TRBD1. V dropped 4 bases and J dropped 6; count of bases not matched to a gene: 6. Germline-derived CDR1 and CDR2 are SGHRS and YFSETQ. This CDR3 is 13 amino acids long. The CDR3, as DNA: TGCGCCAGCAGCCTCCGAACAGGGGGCGAGCAGTACTTC. Its protein is CASSLRTGGEQYF.

The chain carries TRBV27 and TRBJ2-7, with a possible D match to TRBD1 (5 bases). This CDR3 contains 16 residues. Germline CDR1 reads MNHEY; CDR2 reads SMNVEV (reference sequence). The V and J ends lost 6 bases and 3 bases respectively, with 21 bases between them. CDR3 bases: TGTGCCAGCAGCCCCCCTCGGCAGGGCAACGACTACGAGCAGTACTTC. It is translated as CASSPPRQGNDYEQYF.

The V and J genes are TRBV29-1 and TRBJ2-3; no reliable D call. V shed 1 base and J shed 9 bases, with 11 bases lying between them. Germline assignment: CDR1 SQVTM and CDR2 ANQGSEA. The CDR3 runs 12 residues. The CDR3 spells CSVEVVQSTQYF. The CDR3, as DNA: TGCAGCGTTGAAGTGGTCCAGTCGACGCAGTATTTT.

V gene TRBV30 combines with J gene TRBJ1-1; D is unclear. This CDR3 has 11 amino acids. Trimming left V 7 bases short and J 5 bases short, with 11 bases between. The V gene's germline CDR1 is GTSNPN and CDR2 SVGIG (reference sequence). The CDR3 sequence is CASTGTTEAFF. The CDR3, as DNA: TGTGCCTCAACGGGAACGACTGAAGCTTTCTTT.

The chain uses TRBV28 and TRBJ2-3; 11 nucleotides line up with TRBD2. The CDR3 runs to 17 residues. Losses at the gene ends were 3 bases for V and 5 bases for J; bases not matched to a gene: 10. Germline CDR1 and CDR2: MDHEN and SYDVKM. The CDR3 region is CASSFSGSSGRKDTQYF. The CDR3 DNA sequence: TGTGCCAGCAGTTTTAGTGGTTCTAGCGGGAGGAAAGATACGCAGTATTTT. Drawing the rest from reference TRBV28 and TRBJ2-3, the complete variable domain is DVKVTQSSRYLVKRTGEKVFLECVQDMDHENMFWYRQDPGLGLRLIYFSYDVKMKEKGDIPEGYSVSREKKERFSLILESASTNQTSMYLCASSFSGSSGRKDTQYFGPGTRLTVL.

There are a few counts of this clone. The gene calls are TRBV27 and TRBJ2-7, with a tentative D call TRBD2 (5 bases). Trimming shortened V by 8 bases and J by 2 bases, and 16 bases separated the two germline ends. The CDR3 spans 14 residues. The germline V gene has CDR1 MNHEY and CDR2 SMNVEV (reference sequence). The CDR3 nucleotides are TGTGCCAGCGTGGGGTGGAGGCCCGCCTACGAGCAGTACTTC. It is translated as CASVGWRPAYEQYF.

The chain recombines TRBV5-5 with TRBJ2-5; TRBD2 agrees at 12 bases. Germline V gene lookup returns CDR1 SGHKS and CDR2 YYEKEE (reference sequence). The junction had 8 bases not matched to a gene; V was cut back by 0 bases and J by 5 bases. The CDR3 runs to 17 residues. CDR3 bases: TGTGCCAGCAGCTTGGGACTAGCGGGAGTAGTAGGGGAGACCCAGTACTTC. Translated: CASSLGLAGVVGETQYF.

The rearrangement uses TRBV6-5 and TRBJ2-7, with 8 bases aligning to TRBD1. V lost 2 bases and J lost 3; bases outside the gene matches: 3. The germline gives CDR1 MNHEY, CDR2 SVGAGI. The CDR3 contains 14 residues. As DNA, the CDR3 is TGTGCCAGCAGTTACGGGACAGGATACTACGAGCAGTACTTC. Protein sequence: CASSYGTGYYEQYF.

The chain links TRBV4-1 to TRBJ2-7, with 10 positions matching TRBD1. V gave up 1 base and J gave up 7 bases; unmatched junction bases: 4. The length of the CDR3 is 14 residues. The germline gives CDR1 MGHRA, CDR2 YSYEKL. The chain's CDR3 is CASSQGQGAWEQYF. CDR3 DNA: TGCGCCAGCAGCCAAGGACAGGGGGCGTGGGAGCAGTACTTC.

The V gene is TRBV28, the J gene TRBJ2-2; D ambiguous. Trimming removed 3 bases at V and 11 bases at J, with 7 bases between. Germline V lookup: CDR1 MDHEN, CDR2 SYDVKM. This CDR3 is 11 amino acids long. CDR3 in DNA: TGTGCCAGCAGTTTGAGCTTCGAGCTGTTTTTT. Amino acid sequence: CASSLSFELFF.

The chain links TRBV27 to TRBJ2-4; weak D call: TRBD1 (6 bases). This CDR3 is built from 15 residues. Trimming cost V 3 bases and J 7 bases, with 16 bases left between them. Germline V gene data show CDR1 as MNHEY and CDR2 as SMNVEV (reference sequence). The CDR3, as DNA: TGTGCCAGCAGTTTGCAGGGGTTTCGAGGGAACATTCAGTACTTC. Amino acids: CASSLQGFRGNIQYF.

The rearrangement links TRBV10-2 to TRBJ2-3; TRBD2 aligns across 7 bases. Germline V gene lookup returns CDR1 WSHSY and CDR2 SAAADI. This CDR3 is 14 amino acids long. V dropped 5 bases and J dropped 10; count of bases not matched to a gene: 12. CDR3 residues: CASSNPGTNRPQYF. In DNA, the CDR3 is TGCGCCAGCAGTAACCCCGGGACTAACAGACCGCAGTATTTT.

The V gene is TRBV9, the J gene TRBJ2-1; D gene uncertain. Trimming removed 0 bases at V and 8 bases at J, with 12 bases between. Germline V gene sequence: CDR1 SGDLS, CDR2 YYNGEE. This CDR3 region has 14 residues. The CDR3 loop reads CASSVVGQVDEQFF. CDR3 coding DNA: TGTGCCAGCAGCGTAGTTGGCCAGGTCGATGAGCAGTTCTTC.

This chain uses TRBV7-3 with TRBJ2-7; maybe TRBD1 (6 bases). The CDR3 is 13 amino acids. Between the trimmed V and J ends, which lost 5 bases and 5 bases, there was a span of 13 bases. Germline V gene sequence: CDR1 SGHTA, CDR2 FQGTGA. CDR3 amino acids: CASSAQQGHEQYF. The DNA for the CDR3 is TGTGCCAGCAGCGCACAACAGGGTCACGAGCAGTACTTC. The variable domain in full, with the rest retrieved from reference TRBV7-3 and TRBJ2-7, is GAGVSQTPSNKVTEKGKYVELRCDPISGHTALYWYRQSLGQGPEFLIYFQGTGAADDSGLPNDRFFAVRPEGSVSTLKIQRTERGDSAVYLCASSAQQGHEQYFGPGTRLTVT.

The rearrangement links TRBV7-3 to TRBJ2-3, with D perhaps matching TRBD2 (6 bases). The CDR3 spans 15 residues. Trimming removed 5 bases at V and 6 bases at J, with 18 bases between. CDR1 and CDR2 from the germline V gene are SGHTA and FQGTGA. The CDR3 DNA is TGTGCCAGCAGCCTCACTCCGGAGGGCCGGGATACGCAGTATTTT. This sequence encodes CASSLTPEGRDTQYF.

V gene TRBV7-9 combines with J gene TRBJ2-1; 11 bases fit TRBD2. The V and J ends lost 4 bases and 4 bases, in that order; junction bases with no gene match: 6. The CDR3 totals 16 residues. CDR1 SEHNR and CDR2 FQNEAQ come from the germline V gene (reference sequence). CDR3 sequence (DNA): TGTGCCAGCAGCTCTTTTGGGACTAGCGGATACAATGAGCAGTTCTTC. Translation: CASSSFGTSGYNEQFF.

This clone showed up just once. The chain has TRBV3-1 (or the pseudogene TRBV3-2) and TRBJ2-3; D gene unclear. V was pared by 1 base and J by 1 base, with 9 bases between. The length of the CDR3 is 15 residues. CDR1 and CDR2 (germline): LGHDT, YNNKEL (reference sequence). The DNA of the CDR3 is TGTGCCAGCAGCCAAGGGATAGCCCGCACAGATACGCAGTATTTT. This sequence encodes CASSQGIARTDTQYF.

The chain combines TRBV9 with TRBJ2-1, with D unresolved. CDR1 and CDR2 (germline): SGDLS, YYNGEE. V was trimmed by 0 bases and J by 5 bases, leaving 15 bases between them. The CDR3 sequence is 16 residues long. Here the CDR3 DNA reads TGTGCCAGCAGCGTAGTTTGTCCAGGTAAGAACAATGAGCAGTTCTTC. Its protein is CASSVVCPGKNNEQFF.

This clone occurred once. This chain connects TRBV6-2 or TRBV6-3 to TRBJ2-1; 9 bases fit TRBD2. This CDR3 is built from 17 residues. J lost 6 bases, V lost 5 bases, and 14 bases had no gene match. The germline gives CDR1 MNHEY, CDR2 SVGEGT. The CDR3 nucleotides are TGTGCCAGCAGTAGGCACAAAAGCGGGAGGACCTTCAATGAGCAGTTCTTC. Translation: CASSRHKSGRTFNEQFF.

This clone came up a few times. V gene TRBV5-1 combines with J gene TRBJ2-2, with TRBD2 matching over 10 bases. The V gene end was trimmed by 4 bases and the J gene end by 5 bases; junction bases not matched to a gene: 14. Germline-derived CDR1 and CDR2 are SGHRS and YFSETQ. The CDR3 covers 18 residues. The CDR3 spells CASSAGALAGVGTGELFF. Written as DNA, the CDR3 is TGCGCCAGCAGCGCCGGGGCGCTAGCGGGAGTGGGGACCGGGGAGCTGTTTTTT.

The rearrangement uses TRBV30 and TRBJ2-7; 9 nucleotides match TRBD2. The germline V gene has CDR1 GTSNPN and CDR2 SVGIG (reference sequence). V dropped 3 bases and J dropped 0; count of bases not matched to a gene: 3. This CDR3 is 14 amino acids long. The DNA for the CDR3 is TGTGCCTGGAGCCAGCGGGAGGTCTCCTACGAGCAGTACTTC. Amino acid sequence: CAWSQREVSYEQYF.

The V and J genes are TRBV5-5 and TRBJ2-7; no clear D gene. This CDR3 region has 15 residues. Germline V gene lookup returns CDR1 SGHKS and CDR2 YYEKEE (reference sequence). V dropped 0 bases and J dropped 0 bases, with 10 bases sitting between them. The CDR3 spells CASSLDAGVSYEQYF. Here the CDR3 DNA reads TGTGCCAGCAGCTTGGACGCCGGAGTCTCCTACGAGCAGTACTTC.

The chain uses TRBV12-5 and TRBJ2-1, with D possibly TRBD1 on 7 matching bases. Trimming removed 6 bases at V and 9 bases at J, with 18 bases between. CDR1 is LGHNT, CDR2 FRNRAP, per germline. CDR3 length: 14 amino acids. The CDR3 loop is CASGKTGRYGEQFF. CDR3 bases: TGTGCTAGTGGGAAGACAGGGAGGTACGGTGAGCAGTTCTTC.

The chain couples TRBV3-1 (or the pseudogene TRBV3-2) to TRBJ2-5; 9 nucleotides align to TRBD2. There are 16 residues in the CDR3. The junction had 7 bases not matched to a gene; V was cut back by 1 base and J by 4 bases. CDR1 is LGHDT, CDR2 YNNKEL, per germline (reference sequence). CDR3 DNA: TGTGCCAGCAGCCAAGGGGAGGGACTAGCAATAGAGACCCAGTACTTC. As protein: CASSQGEGLAIETQYF.

This chain uses TRBV7-8 with TRBJ2-7; D not certain. The CDR3 sequence is 16 residues long. CDR1 is SGHVS, CDR2 FQNEAQ, per germline. V lost 2 bases, J lost 2 bases, and 16 bases lay in between. The CDR3 DNA follows: TGTGCCAGCAGCTTAATATTCCGGGTGCACCCCTACGAGCAGTACTTC. Protein product: CASSLIFRVHPYEQYF.

The chain couples TRBV2 to TRBJ2-1, with 7 nucleotides matching TRBD2. Trimming took 6 bases from V and 7 from J; bases not matched to a gene: 15. CDR1 SNHLY and CDR2 FYNNEI come from the germline V gene. The CDR3 consists of 16 residues. The CDR3 DNA sequence: TGTGCCAGCAGGGCCTGGGTAGCGGGTCCGTCAAATGAGCAGTTCTTC. Encoded protein: CASRAWVAGPSNEQFF.

This clone occurred once. The chain links TRBV27 to TRBJ2-7; 13 nucleotides match TRBD2. CDR3 length: 14 amino acids. CDR1 is MNHEY and CDR2 is SMNVEV in the germline V gene (reference sequence). Trimming removed 8 bases from V and 4 bases from J; junction bases left unmatched: 5. CDR3 residues: CASSWTSGSYEQYF. CDR3 DNA sequence: TGTGCCAGCTCGTGGACTAGCGGGAGTTACGAGCAGTACTTC.